This is a list of T cell receptor beta chains from one sample in a study of response to subunit inactivated influenza vaccine. One entry per CDR3 protein, called by TCRdb with MiXCR from the RT-PCR reads. The table records 650,000 to 850,000 distinct CDR3 sequences, approximately 15% of them present only once. Sample: PBMCs from blood, taken around two weeks before vaccination. These TCRs come from a man aged 45-65 years who received an inactivated influenza vaccine. Each CDR3 is given with its conserved first and last residue. D genes are given only for firm matches. Clone sizes are given selectively: once, few, many, or a class where the clone is expanded.

abundance	len	j_gene	v_gene	d_gene	CDR3nt	CDR3aa
many	16	TRBJ2-3	TRBV6-1	TRBD2	TGTGCCAGCAGCCCATGGGAGCGGGGGCTCACAGATACGCAGTATTTT	CASSPWERGLTDTQYF
-	13	TRBJ2-5	TRBV12-3/TRBV12-4	-	TGTGCCAGCAGTTTCGGGCTTCGGGAGACCCAGTACTTC	CASSFGLRETQYF
-	14	TRBJ2-1	TRBV12-5	-	TGTGCTAGTGGTCTAATACCAGGAAGCAATGAGCAGTTCTTC	CASGLIPGSNEQFF
-	16	TRBJ2-1	TRBV20-1	-	TGCAGTGCTAGGAGGTCGGGACGATCCTCCTACAATGAGCAGTTCTTC	CSARRSGRSSYNEQFF
-	14	TRBJ2-2	TRBV9	-	TGTGCCAGCAGCGAAGGCCCTAACACCGGGGAGCTGTTTTTT	CASSEGPNTGELFF
-	19	TRBJ2-3	TRBV3-1	-	TGTGCCAGCAGCCAAGAAAGGTATTCGGCGGCCGAGAGCACAGATACGCAGTATTTT	CASSQERYSAAESTDTQYF
-	16	TRBJ2-3	TRBV5-4	TRBD2	TGTGCCAGCGCGTTATGGCGGGAGGGTAGGACAGATACGCAGTATTTT	CASALWREGRTDTQYF
-	13	TRBJ2-3	TRBV20-1	-	TGCAGTGCTACGACTCAGAACACAGATACGCAGTATTTT	CSATTQNTDTQYF
few	16	TRBJ1-1	TRBV5-1	-	TGCGCCAGCAGCTTGGAAGGGGACCACCGGAACACTGAAGCTTTCTTT	CASSLEGDHRNTEAFF
-	17	TRBJ2-7	TRBV28	TRBD1	TGTGCCAGCAGTGCGATAACTCGGACAGGCGAAACCTACGAGCAGTACTTC	CASSAITRTGETYEQYF
-	16	TRBJ2-1	TRBV6-1	-	TGTGCCAGCAGGACGGGTGGGACCCTGTCCTACAATGAGCAGTTCTTC	CASRTGGTLSYNEQFF
-	14	TRBJ2-7	TRBV19	-	TGTGCCAGTAAGATGAGCGGAGACTCCTACGAGCAGTACTTC	CASKMSGDSYEQYF
few	12	TRBJ2-1	TRBV18	-	TGTGCCAGCTCACCCGCGACCAATGAGCAGTTCTTC	CASSPATNEQFF
few	13	TRBJ2-1	TRBV3-1	-	TGTGCCAGCAGCCATCTAGATCTCAATGAGCAGTTCTTC	CASSHLDLNEQFF
-	14	TRBJ2-2	TRBV30	-	TGTGCCTGGAGTGCAGGGCCCTGGGCTGGGGAGCTGTTTTTT	CAWSAGPWAGELFF
few	14	TRBJ2-7	TRBV10-3	-	TGTGCCTTGAAATCCGGGATAGACTCCTACGAGCAGTACTTC	CALKSGIDSYEQYF
-	18	TRBJ2-6	TRBV5-1	-	TGCGCCAGCAGCCAACCTCAGGGGTGGAGCTCTGGGGCCAACGTCCTGACTTTC	CASSQPQGWSSGANVLTF
-	19	TRBJ2-7	TRBV7-8	TRBD2	TGTGCCAGCAGCTTAAACCTTGGGACTAGCGGGGGGGCTAAGGGCGAGCAGTACTTC	CASSLNLGTSGGAKGEQYF
few	16	TRBJ2-2	TRBV27	TRBD2	TGTGCCAGCAGTCCACAGCGGGGGGGCCGAACCGGGGAGCTGTTTTTT	CASSPQRGGRTGELFF
-	13	TRBJ1-1	TRBV3-1	-	TGTGCCAGCAGCCAGAGCACCCGACCTGAAGCTTTCTTT	CASSQSTRPEAFF